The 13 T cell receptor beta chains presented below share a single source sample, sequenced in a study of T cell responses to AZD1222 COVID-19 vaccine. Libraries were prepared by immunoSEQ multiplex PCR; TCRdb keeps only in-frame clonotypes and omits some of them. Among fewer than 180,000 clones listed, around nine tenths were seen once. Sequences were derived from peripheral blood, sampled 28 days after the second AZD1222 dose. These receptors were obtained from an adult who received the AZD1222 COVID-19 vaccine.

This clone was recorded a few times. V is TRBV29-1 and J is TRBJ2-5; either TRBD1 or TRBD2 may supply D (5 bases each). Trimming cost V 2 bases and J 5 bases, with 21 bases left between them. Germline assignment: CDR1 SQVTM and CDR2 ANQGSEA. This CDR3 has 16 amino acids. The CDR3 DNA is TGCAGCGTTGAATCAATACGGGACGGATTTCAGGAGACCCAGTACTTC. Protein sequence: CSVESIRDGFQETQYF.

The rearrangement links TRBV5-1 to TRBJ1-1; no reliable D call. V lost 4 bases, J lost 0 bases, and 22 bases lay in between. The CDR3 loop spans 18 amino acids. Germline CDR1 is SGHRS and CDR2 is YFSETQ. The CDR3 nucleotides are TGCGCCAGCAGCCCACCCAGGTCAGGCCGAGCCTTGAACACTGAAGCTTTCTTT. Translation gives CASSPPRSGRALNTEAFF.

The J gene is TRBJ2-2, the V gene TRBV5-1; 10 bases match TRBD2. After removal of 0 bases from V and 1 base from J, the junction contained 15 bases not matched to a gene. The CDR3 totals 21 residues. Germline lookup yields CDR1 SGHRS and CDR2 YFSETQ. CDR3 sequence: CASSLGTLAGALLGNTGELFF. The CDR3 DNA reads TGCGCCAGCAGCTTGGGGACGCTAGCGGGAGCCCTATTAGGGAACACCGGGGAGCTGTTTTTT.

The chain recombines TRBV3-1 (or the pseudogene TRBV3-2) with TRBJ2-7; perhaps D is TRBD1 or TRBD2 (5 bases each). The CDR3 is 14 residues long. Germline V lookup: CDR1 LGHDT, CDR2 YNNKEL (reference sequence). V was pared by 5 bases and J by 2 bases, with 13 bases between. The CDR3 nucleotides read TGTGCCAGCAGCAAAGGCCAGGGAGCCTACGAGCAGTACTTC. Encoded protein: CASSKGQGAYEQYF.

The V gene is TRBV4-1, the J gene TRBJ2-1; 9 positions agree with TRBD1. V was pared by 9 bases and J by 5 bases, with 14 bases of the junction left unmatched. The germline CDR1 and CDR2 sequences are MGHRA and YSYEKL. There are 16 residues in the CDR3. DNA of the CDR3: TGCGCCAGTAAGTGGGCACAGGGGGCAGGGAACAATGAGCAGTTCTTC. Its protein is CASKWAQGAGNNEQFF.

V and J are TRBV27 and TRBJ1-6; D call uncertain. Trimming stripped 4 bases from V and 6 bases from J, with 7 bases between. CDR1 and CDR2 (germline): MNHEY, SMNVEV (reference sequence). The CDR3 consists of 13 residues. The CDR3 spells CASSSGPNSPLHF. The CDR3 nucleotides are TGTGCCAGCAGTTCGGGCCCTAATTCACCCCTCCACTTT.

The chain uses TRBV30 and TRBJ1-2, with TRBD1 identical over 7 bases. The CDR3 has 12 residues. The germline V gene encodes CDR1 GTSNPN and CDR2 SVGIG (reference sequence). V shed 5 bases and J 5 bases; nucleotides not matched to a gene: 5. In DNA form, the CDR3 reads TGTGCCTGGGCTCCGGGACAGTATGGCTACACCTTC. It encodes CAWAPGQYGYTF.

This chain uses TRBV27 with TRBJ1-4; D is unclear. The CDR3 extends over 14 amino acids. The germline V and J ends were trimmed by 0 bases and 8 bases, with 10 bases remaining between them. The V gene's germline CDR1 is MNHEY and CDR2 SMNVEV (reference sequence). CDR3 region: CASSLSPMHEKLFF. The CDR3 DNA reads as TGTGCCAGCAGTTTATCGCCAATGCACGAAAAACTGTTTTTT.

For the CDR3, the DNA is TGTGCCACCAGCAGAGATCGCAACTCCAATCAGCCCCAGCATTTT. Translated: CATSRDRNSNQPQHF. The rearrangement uses TRBV15 and TRBJ1-5; unclear D gene. The length of the CDR3 is 15 residues. Germline CDR1 and CDR2: LNHNV and YYDKDF (reference sequence). Deletions cut 0 bases from V and 3 bases from J, with 9 bases between.

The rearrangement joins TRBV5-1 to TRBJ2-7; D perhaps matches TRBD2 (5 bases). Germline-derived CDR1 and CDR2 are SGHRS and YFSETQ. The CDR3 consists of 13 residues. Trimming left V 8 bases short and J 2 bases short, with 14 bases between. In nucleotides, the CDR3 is TGCGCCAGTGGAATCGGGAACACCTACGAGCAGTACTTC. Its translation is CASGIGNTYEQYF. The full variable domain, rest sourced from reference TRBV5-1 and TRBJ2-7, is KAGVTQTPRYLIKTRGQQVTLSCSPISGHRSVSWYQQTPGQGLQFLFEYFSETQRNKGNFPGRFSGRQFSNSRSEMNVSTLELGDSALYLCASGIGNTYEQYFGPGTRLTVT.

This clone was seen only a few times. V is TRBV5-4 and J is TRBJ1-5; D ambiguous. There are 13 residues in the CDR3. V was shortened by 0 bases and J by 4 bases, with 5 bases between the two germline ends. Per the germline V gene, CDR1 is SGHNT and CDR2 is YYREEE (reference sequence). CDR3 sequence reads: CASSLGDNQPQHF. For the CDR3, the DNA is TGTGCCAGCAGCTTGGGAGATAATCAGCCCCAGCATTTT.

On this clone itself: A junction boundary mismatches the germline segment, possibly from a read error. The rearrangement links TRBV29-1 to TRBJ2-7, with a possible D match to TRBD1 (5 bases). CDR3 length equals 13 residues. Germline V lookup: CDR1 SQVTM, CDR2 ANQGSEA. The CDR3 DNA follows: TGCAGCGTCGAAGGACATTCCTCCTACGAGCAGTACTTC. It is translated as CSVEGHSSYEQYF.

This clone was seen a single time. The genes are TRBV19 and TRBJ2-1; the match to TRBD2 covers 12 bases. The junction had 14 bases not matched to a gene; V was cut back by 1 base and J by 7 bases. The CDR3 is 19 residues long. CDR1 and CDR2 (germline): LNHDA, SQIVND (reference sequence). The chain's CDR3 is CASSIGGRTSGNIFNEQFF. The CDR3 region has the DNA TGTGCCAGTAGTATAGGGGGGAGGACTAGCGGGAACATTTTTAATGAGCAGTTCTTC.